The next 24 T cell receptor beta chains were all read from a single sample in a study of blood T cells in healthy people across ages. Using a J-beta primer mix together with a sample-barcoded 5' primer, a second PCR was run for about 6 to 11 cycles. MiXCR was run by TCRdb on the 5' RACE reads, yielding one entry per CDR3 protein. The sample yields 450,000 to 600,000 distinct CDR3 sequences, over 25% seen once. The data also belong to a second study, concerning T cells of mothers and their children.

The sample was blood. Receptor source: a boy aged 2 to 10 in good health.

This clonotype has a handful of counts. The chain employs TRBV7-9 and TRBJ2-5; TRBD2 is a possible D gene (5 bases). CDR3 length equals 14 residues. Germline loops: CDR1 SEHNR, CDR2 FQNEAQ (reference sequence). Trimming took 1 base from V and 4 from J, leaving 10 bases between them. The CDR3 DNA sequence: TGTGCCAGCAGCTTAGTTCAGCGGAGAGAGACCCAGTACTTC. Protein sequence: CASSLVQRRETQYF.

In this sample, this clonotype turned up a few times. V usage is TRBV2 and J usage is TRBJ2-3; the match to TRBD2 covers 8 bases. CDR1 SNHLY and CDR2 FYNNEI come from the germline V gene. This CDR3 spans 15 amino acids. The junction had 6 bases not matched to a gene; V was cut back by 6 bases and J by 1 base. CDR3 DNA sequence: TGTGCCAGCAGCCCCCGGCGGGGGGGCACAGATACGCAGTATTTT. As protein: CASSPRRGGTDTQYF.

The rearrangement joins TRBV6-5 to TRBJ2-5; 10 bases agree with TRBD2. CDR1 is MNHEY and CDR2 is SVGAGI in the germline V gene. This CDR3 has 17 residues. Unmatched junction bases numbered 10, after V lost 1 base and J lost 5 bases. The CDR3 reads CASSYFPSGSRGETQYF. Written as DNA, the CDR3 is TGTGCCAGCAGTTACTTTCCTAGCGGGAGTAGAGGGGAGACCCAGTACTTC.

This clonotype was seen more than once but under ten times. The chain links TRBV4-3 to TRBJ2-5, with D unresolved. CDR1 and CDR2 (germline): LGHNA, YSLEER. The CDR3 loop spans 15 amino acids. V was cut by 0 bases and J by 3 bases, with 11 bases left in between. CDR3 DNA sequence: TGCGCCAGCAGCCAAGACCCAGGAGTGGAAGAGACCCAGTACTTC. This codes for CASSQDPGVEETQYF.

This clonotype was counted a few times. This chain uses TRBV6-5 with TRBJ1-1, with 7 bases matching TRBD1. This CDR3 has 15 amino acids. Germline CDR1 is MNHEY and CDR2 is SVGAGI. The junction had 14 bases not matched to a gene; V was cut back by 6 bases and J by 7 bases. The DNA for the CDR3 is TGTGCCAGCAGACGAAACACACAGGGGTTGGATGAAGCTTTCTTT. This translates into CASRRNTQGLDEAFF.

In its sample, this clonotype was seen once. The chain employs TRBV30 and TRBJ2-1, with a possible D match to TRBD1 (5 bases). V was pared by 2 bases and J by 4 bases, with 12 bases between. This CDR3 spans 14 amino acids. The germline CDR1 and CDR2 sequences are GTSNPN and SVGIG (reference sequence). CDR3 loop: CAWSQGRSYNEQFF. The CDR3 DNA reads as TGTGCCTGGAGTCAGGGTCGATCTTACAATGAGCAGTTCTTC.

This rearrangement joins TRBV20-1 to TRBJ1-2; D may be TRBD1 (5 bases). The ends were cut back, 1 base at V and 2 bases at J, with 11 bases in the middle. Germline CDR1 reads DFQATT; CDR2 reads SNEGSKA (reference sequence). The CDR3 has 14 amino acids. In nucleotides, the CDR3 is TGCAGTGCTAGAGGGGGACCAGAGAACTATGGCTACACCTTC. Translating it yields CSARGGPENYGYTF.

This clonotype was found a few times. The rearrangement links TRBV14 to TRBJ2-1, with D uncertain. Germline loops: CDR1 SGHDN, CDR2 FVKESK. This CDR3 spans 12 amino acids. Trimming took 4 bases from V and 5 from J, leaving 6 bases between them. The CDR3 region has the DNA TGTGCCAGCAGCCCGACCCACAATGAGCAGTTCTTC. This encodes CASSPTHNEQFF.

This chain uses TRBV7-9 with TRBJ2-3; D unclear. V shed 4 bases and J shed 4 bases, with 9 bases lying between them. Germline CDR1 is SEHNR and CDR2 is FQNEAQ (reference sequence). This CDR3 has 13 residues. The CDR3 sequence is CASSSPGADTQYF. The DNA of the CDR3 is TGTGCCAGCAGCTCTCCGGGCGCAGATACGCAGTATTTT.

The gene calls are TRBV12-3 or TRBV12-4 and TRBJ2-5; the D gene is possibly TRBD2 (6 bases). V shed 6 bases and J shed 5 bases, with 13 bases lying between them. The CDR3 contains 13 residues. The CDR3 is CASRRGAQETQYF. As DNA, the CDR3 is TGTGCCAGCAGGCGGGGAGCCCAGGAGACCCAGTACTTC.

The V and J genes are TRBV7-2 and TRBJ1-3; 7 bases agree with TRBD1. CDR3 size: 15 residues. Germline V gene data show CDR1 as SGHTA and CDR2 as FQGNSA. Trimming at V came to 6 bases and at J to 2 bases, leaving 7 bases not matched to a gene. Here the CDR3 reads CASRRTGLAGNTIYF. DNA of the CDR3: TGTGCCAGCAGACGGACAGGCTTAGCTGGAAACACCATATATTTT.

This clonotype was found a few times. The rearrangement links TRBV5-1 to TRBJ1-4; D might be TRBD1 (5 bases). CDR3 length: 16 amino acids. Germline-derived CDR1 and CDR2 are SGHRS and YFSETQ. Trimming left V 2 bases short and J 3 bases short, with 14 bases between. The CDR3 is CASSFPRGRANEKLFF. The DNA of the CDR3 is TGCGCCAGCAGCTTCCCTAGGGGACGAGCTAATGAAAAACTGTTTTTT.

This clonotype was recorded once. The CDR3 sequence: CASSPLAGARDTQYF. CDR3 nucleotides: TGTGCCAGCAGCCCCCTAGCGGGAGCAAGGGATACGCAGTATTTT. The chain couples TRBV5-6 to TRBJ2-3, with TRBD2 matching over 10 bases. The CDR3 length is 15 residues. Germline values: CDR1 SGHDT, CDR2 YYEEEE. After removal of 4 bases from V and 6 bases from J, the junction contained 8 bases not matched to a gene.

This clonotype occurred a few times. This chain joins TRBV29-1 and TRBJ2-5; 9 bases line up with TRBD1. The DNA matches TRBJ2-7 better at its end, which makes the J call doubtful. This CDR3 is built from 12 residues. Germline-derived CDR1 and CDR2 are SQVTM and ANQGSEA. The CDR3 sequence: CSVQDRGYEQYF. The CDR3 DNA is TGCAGCGTTCAGGACAGGGGTTACGAGCAGTACTTC.

The rearrangement joins TRBV7-9 to TRBJ1-4; D remains ambiguous. The CDR3 is 13 amino acids. The V and J ends lost 0 bases and 11 bases respectively, with 10 bases between them. The germline CDR1 and CDR2 sequences are SEHNR and FQNEAQ (reference sequence). CDR3 region: CASSLAESEKLFF. In nucleotides, the CDR3 is TGTGCCAGCAGCTTAGCCGAATCCGAGAAACTGTTTTTT. Full variable domain (missing parts from reference TRBV7-9 and TRBJ1-4): DTGVSQNPRHKITKRGQNVTFRCDPISEHNRLYWYRQTLGQGPEFLTYFQNEAQLEKSRLLSDRFSAERPKGSFSTLEIQRTEQGDSAMYLCASSLAESEKLFFGSGTQLSVL.

V gene TRBV6-6 combines with J gene TRBJ2-2; TRBD1 matches 8 bases. V lost 6 bases and J lost 1; bases outside the gene matches: 7. Per the germline V gene, CDR1 is MNHNY and CDR2 is SVGAGI (reference sequence). CDR3 length: 16 residues. The CDR3 is CASSYRTGMNTGELFF. CDR3 in DNA: TGTGCCAGCAGCTACCGGACAGGGATGAACACCGGGGAGCTGTTTTTT.

The chain links TRBV29-1 to TRBJ1-1; D remains unclear. Deletions cut 3 bases from V and 5 bases from J, with 10 bases between. The CDR3 spans 12 residues. CDR1 is SQVTM and CDR2 is ANQGSEA in the germline V gene. In DNA form, the CDR3 reads TGCAGCGTTGACGGATGGGAGACTGAAGCTTTCTTT. Amino acid sequence: CSVDGWETEAFF.

On this clonotype: A junction boundary mismatches the germline segment, possibly from a read error. J is TRBJ2-3 and V is TRBV7-8; no reliable D call. CDR3 size: 12 residues. Germline CDR1 reads SGHVS; CDR2 reads FQNEAQ. The CDR3 DNA sequence: TGTGCCAGCAGGTTAGACACAGATACGCAGTATTTT. Encoded protein: CASRLDTDTQYF.

The chain joins TRBV29-1 to TRBJ2-3; D is perhaps TRBD2 (6 bases). Germline V gene lookup returns CDR1 SQVTM and CDR2 ANQGSEA. Deletions cut 8 bases from V and 2 bases from J, with 17 bases between. The CDR3 spans 14 residues. The CDR3 is CSLRAGGDTDTQYF. CDR3 bases: TGCAGCCTAAGGGCGGGCGGGGACACAGATACGCAGTATTTT.

This clonotype has a handful of counts. The chain couples TRBV20-1 to TRBJ2-4; 7 bases match TRBD2. The CDR3 loop spans 15 amino acids. V shed 4 bases, J shed 7 bases, and the junction held 13 bases outside the gene matches. The germline CDR1 and CDR2 sequences are DFQATT and SNEGSKA (reference sequence). CDR3 DNA: TGCAGTGCTACCCATAGGACGGGAGGAGAGAACATTCAGTACTTC. It is translated as CSATHRTGGENIQYF.

A few counts support this clonotype. The chain has TRBV5-1 and TRBJ1-3, with a possible D match to TRBD1 (6 bases). Between the trimmed V and J ends, which lost 6 bases and 3 bases, there was a span of 16 bases. Germline CDR1 reads SGHRS; CDR2 reads YFSETQ. The CDR3 loop spans 15 amino acids. The CDR3 region is CASTPSGGSGNTIYF. The DNA for the CDR3 is TGCGCCAGCACCCCGAGTGGGGGCAGTGGAAACACCATATATTTT. Based on the CDR3 plus reference TRBV5-1 and TRBJ1-3, the full variable domain is KAGVTQTPRYLIKTRGQQVTLSCSPISGHRSVSWYQQTPGQGLQFLFEYFSETQRNKGNFPGRFSGRQFSNSRSEMNVSTLELGDSALYLCASTPSGGSGNTIYFGEGSWLTVV.

This rearrangement joins TRBV12-3 or TRBV12-4 to TRBJ1-6; D is perhaps TRBD1 (6 bases). The CDR3 runs to 17 residues. V lost 6 bases and J 0 bases, leaving 15 bases between the germline ends. The CDR3 sequence: CASSETGSSSYNSPLHF. CDR3 in DNA: TGTGCCAGCAGCGAGACAGGTTCTAGCTCCTATAATTCACCCCTCCACTTT.

This clonotype turned up a few times. V is TRBV9 and J is TRBJ1-2, with TRBD1 matching 7 bases. The germline gives CDR1 SGDLS, CDR2 YYNGEE. V shed 0 bases, J shed 2 bases, and the junction held 4 bases outside the gene matches. CDR3 length: 15 residues. The CDR3 nucleotides read TGTGCCAGCAGCGTAGGTGGAGGGGGCAACTATGGCTACACCTTC. This sequence encodes CASSVGGGGNYGYTF.

With respect to this clonotype: At one boundary the junction diverges from the germline segment, which might be a read error. The CDR3 reads CASSLGGGDNEKLLF. Written as DNA, the CDR3 is TGTGCCAGCAGCCTCGGCGGGGGAGATAATGAAAAACTGCTTTTT. The J gene is TRBJ1-4, the V gene TRBV7-2; tentatively, D is TRBD1 (5 bases). The germline CDR1 and CDR2 sequences are SGHTA and FQGNSA. This CDR3 is built from 15 residues. Full variable domain (remainder filled in from reference TRBV7-2 and TRBJ1-4): GAGVSQSPSNKVTEKGKDVELRCDPISGHTALYWYRQSLGQGLEFLIYFQGNSAPDKSGLPSDRFSAERTGGSVSTLTIQRTQQEDSAVYLCASSLGGGDNEKLLFGSGTQLSVL.